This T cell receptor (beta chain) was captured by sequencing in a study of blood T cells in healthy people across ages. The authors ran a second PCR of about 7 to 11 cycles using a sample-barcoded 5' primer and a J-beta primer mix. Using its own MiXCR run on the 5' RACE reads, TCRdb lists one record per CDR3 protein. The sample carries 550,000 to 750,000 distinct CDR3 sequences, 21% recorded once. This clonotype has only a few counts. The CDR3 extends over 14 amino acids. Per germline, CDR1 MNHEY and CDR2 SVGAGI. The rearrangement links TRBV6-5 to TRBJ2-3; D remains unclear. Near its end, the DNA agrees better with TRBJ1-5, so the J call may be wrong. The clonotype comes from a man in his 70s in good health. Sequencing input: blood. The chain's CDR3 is CASSYGVGTDTQHF. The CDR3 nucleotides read TGTGCCAGCAGTTACGGAGTCGGCACAGATACGCAGCATTTT.